Below are 27 T cell receptor beta chains sequenced from a single sample in a study of PD-1 blockade in classical Hodgkin lymphoma. Some clones are missing from TCRdb's copy, which holds only in-frame ones; the method was immunoSEQ multiplex PCR. Among approximately 19,000 clones listed, roughly 77% were seen once. Every patient relapsed after autologous stem cell transplantation, and brentuximab vedotin exposure varied. The sample was peripheral blood mononuclear cells (PBMCs), taken before the second cycle of nivolumab. These receptors were obtained from a human donor with classical Hodgkin lymphoma.

The V and J genes are TRBV4-3 and TRBJ2-7; 9 bases fit TRBD2. The germline V gene encodes CDR1 LGHNA and CDR2 YSLEER. Germline trimming cut 6 bases from V and 5 bases from J; bases unmatched to any gene: 8. The CDR3 has 14 amino acids. CDR3 amino acids: CASSLWTSDDEQYF. The CDR3 region has the DNA TGCGCCAGCAGTCTGTGGACTAGCGACGACGAGCAGTACTTC.

CDR3 bases: TGTGCCTGGGAACGCGACAGGGTCTATGGCTACACCTTC. Translation gives CAWERDRVYGYTF. V is TRBV30 and J is TRBJ1-2; 7 nucleotides match TRBD1. There are 13 residues in the CDR3. The trim removed 5 bases at V and 4 bases at J, leaving 7 bases unmatched. Germline CDR1 reads GTSNPN; CDR2 reads SVGIG (reference sequence).

The chain combines TRBV9 with TRBJ2-5; D could derive from TRBD1 or TRBD2 (5 bases each). Germline CDR1 reads SGDLS; CDR2 reads YYNGEE. Trimming removed 2 bases from V and 1 base from J, with 12 bases in between. The CDR3 totals 15 residues. CDR3: CASSVLGTVQETQYF. CDR3 coding DNA: TGTGCCAGCAGCGTCCTCGGGACGGTCCAAGAGACCCAGTACTTC.

The CDR3 reads CASSLSRFSATNEKLFF. In nucleotides, the CDR3 is TGTGCCAGCAGCTTATCTAGATTTTCTGCAACTAATGAAAAACTGTTTTTT. The chain carries TRBV7-9 and TRBJ1-4; D not certain. The CDR3 has 17 amino acids. Trimming took off 2 bases at V and 0 bases at J, with 13 bases between the two ends. Germline V gene lookup returns CDR1 SEHNR and CDR2 FQNEAQ (reference sequence).

The rearrangement links TRBV4-3 to TRBJ2-7, with D maybe TRBD2 (7 bases). Germline V gives CDR1 LGHNA, CDR2 YSLEER. Trimming took 3 bases from V and 3 from J, leaving 12 bases between them. The CDR3 extends over 14 amino acids. In DNA, the CDR3 is TGCGCCAGCAGCCAGGAGGGGGGGTACTACGAGCAGTACTTC. Translation: CASSQEGGYYEQYF.

The chain carries TRBV15 and TRBJ1-2; a weak D match, TRBD1 (6 bases). The CDR3 contains 13 residues. Trimming stripped 1 base from V and 6 bases from J, with 9 bases between. Germline-derived CDR1 and CDR2 are LNHNV and YYDKDF (reference sequence). The CDR3 here is CATSRGGGDGYTF. The CDR3 DNA reads as TGTGCCACCAGCAGAGGAGGGGGGGATGGCTACACCTTC. Based on the CDR3 plus reference TRBV15 and TRBJ1-2, the full variable domain is DAMVIQNPRYQVTQFGKPVTLSCSQTLNHNVMYWYQQKSSQAPKLLFHYYDKDFNNEADTPDNFQSRRPNTSFCFLDIRSPGLGDTAMYLCATSRGGGDGYTFGSGTRLTVV.

About this clone itself: Germline is not matched at one junction end, which may reflect a read error. This sequence joins TRBV6-1 and TRBJ2-3; D unresolved. From germline, CDR1 is MNHNS and CDR2 SASEGT. The CDR3 covers 14 residues. CDR3 in amino acids: CASSLSWSTDTQYF. DNA for the CDR3: TGTGCCAGCAGTTTATCGTGGAGCACAGATACACAGTATTTT.

This clone occurred once. The V call is TRBV9, the J call TRBJ2-3; weak D call: TRBD2 (5 bases). The length of the CDR3 is 15 residues. Germline CDR1 reads SGDLS; CDR2 reads YYNGEE. V lost 3 bases, J lost 1 base, and 12 bases lay in between. CDR3 protein: CASSAWAGGTDTQYF. The CDR3 coding sequence is TGTGCCAGCAGCGCCTGGGCGGGTGGCACAGATACGCAGTATTTT.

The CDR3 reads CASSQGRFSYEQYF. DNA of the CDR3: TGTGCCAGCAGCCAAGGTCGGTTCTCCTACGAGCAGTACTTC. This rearrangement joins TRBV7-9 to TRBJ2-7; D unclear. V dropped 5 bases and J dropped 0 bases, with 11 bases sitting between them. Germline CDR1 SEHNR, CDR2 FQNEAQ (reference sequence). The CDR3 extends over 14 amino acids.

This clone was detected once. The chain is built from TRBV29-1 and TRBJ1-2; 10 bases fit TRBD1. Germline assignment: CDR1 SQVTM and CDR2 ANQGSEA. Trimming removed 4 bases from V and 5 bases from J; junction bases left unmatched: 4. The CDR3 loop spans 13 amino acids. CDR3 sequence: CSVGTDRGYGYTF. The CDR3 region has the DNA TGCAGCGTTGGTACGGACAGGGGGTATGGCTACACCTTC.

Only one count was recorded for this clone. The chain joins TRBV27 to TRBJ2-7, with a possible D match to TRBD2 (5 bases). Germline lookup yields CDR1 MNHEY and CDR2 SMNVEV (reference sequence). Deletions cut 6 bases from V and 7 bases from J, with 13 bases between. CDR3 size: 12 residues. The CDR3 DNA sequence: TGTGCCAGCAGCTCCGGGGAAGAGGAGCAGTACTTC. Its protein product is CASSSGEEEQYF.

The J gene is TRBJ2-3, the V gene TRBV10-3; no firm D call. The CDR3 loop spans 13 amino acids. Between the trimmed V and J ends, which lost 3 bases and 1 base, there was a span of 5 bases. Germline V CDR1 and CDR2: ENHRY, SYGVKD. The CDR3 bases are TGTGCCATCAGTGATTTGGGCACAGATACGCAGTATTTT. Encoded protein: CAISDLGTDTQYF.

This chain links TRBV9 with TRBJ2-5, with D possibly being TRBD1 or TRBD2 (5 bases each). V lost 0 bases and J 5 bases, leaving 17 bases between the germline ends. There are 16 residues in the CDR3. Germline V gene data show CDR1 as SGDLS and CDR2 as YYNGEE. CDR3 nucleotides: TGTGCCAGCAGCGTAGTTGACGGGATAAGGGACGAGACCCAGTACTTC. It translates to CASSVVDGIRDETQYF.

The count of this clone is one. The rearrangement links TRBV4-3 to TRBJ1-3; no clear D. Trimming pared 1 base from V and 0 bases from J, leaving 13 bases between. Per germline, CDR1 LGHNA and CDR2 YSLEER. The CDR3 sequence is 17 residues long. In DNA form, the CDR3 reads TGCGCCAGCAGCCAAGTATTGGGCTTTTACTCTGGAAACACCATATATTTT. Its protein is CASSQVLGFYSGNTIYF.

The J gene is TRBJ2-3, the V gene TRBV19; 12 bases line up with TRBD2. The CDR3 extends over 17 amino acids. Germline loops: CDR1 LNHDA, CDR2 SQIVND (reference sequence). V lost 5 bases and J lost 0; bases outside the gene matches: 6. The CDR3 region is CASSFYGTSGSTDTQYF. CDR3 nucleotides: TGTGCCAGTAGTTTCTACGGGACTAGCGGGAGCACAGATACGCAGTATTTT. The full variable domain, completed using reference TRBV19 and TRBJ2-3, is DGGITQSPKYLFRKEGQNVTLSCEQNLNHDAMYWYRQDPGQGLRLIYYSQIVNDFQKGDIAEGYSVSREKKESFPLTVTSAQKNPTAFYLCASSFYGTSGSTDTQYFGPGTRLTVL.

The CDR3 loop is CASSPWGLSSPLHF. The CDR3 nucleotides are TGTGCCAGCAGTCCCTGGGGGTTAAGTTCACCCCTCCACTTT. The rearrangement uses TRBV6-1 and TRBJ1-6; D is perhaps TRBD1 (5 bases). The ends were cut back, 5 bases at V and 9 bases at J, with 14 bases in the middle. The CDR3 is 14 amino acids. Germline loops: CDR1 MNHNS, CDR2 SASEGT.

The count of this clone is one. The chain's CDR3 is CASSLGDRRLDTQYF. CDR3 DNA sequence: TGTGCCAGCAGCTTAGGGGACAGGCGATTAGATACGCAGTATTTT. The V gene is TRBV7-8, the J gene TRBJ2-3, with 8 nucleotides matching TRBD1. The length of the CDR3 is 15 residues. Germline V gene sequence: CDR1 SGHVS, CDR2 FQNEAQ. After removal of 1 base from V and 5 bases from J, the junction contained 5 bases not matched to a gene.

V gene TRBV6-5 combines with J gene TRBJ2-7; perhaps TRBD1 as D (6 bases). V was trimmed by 6 bases and J by 5 bases, leaving 14 bases between them. The length of the CDR3 is 13 residues. Germline V gives CDR1 MNHEY, CDR2 SVGAGI. The chain's CDR3 is CASRKQGYDEQYF. For the CDR3, the DNA is TGTGCCAGCAGGAAACAGGGATATGACGAGCAGTACTTC.

This sequence joins TRBV7-9 and TRBJ1-3, with D unresolved. The CDR3 has 15 residues. The V gene lost 2 bases and the J gene lost 2 bases, with 10 bases spanning the gap. Germline V gene sequence: CDR1 SEHNR, CDR2 FQNEAQ (reference sequence). In DNA, the CDR3 is TGTGCCAGCAGCTTACAGACTGGGACTGGAAACACCATATATTTT. Protein product: CASSLQTGTGNTIYF. Full variable domain (remainder filled in from reference TRBV7-9 and TRBJ1-3): DTGVSQNPRHKITKRGQNVTFRCDPISEHNRLYWYRQTLGQGPEFLTYFQNEAQLEKSRLLSDRFSAERPKGSFSTLEIQRTEQGDSAMYLCASSLQTGTGNTIYFGEGSWLTVV.

This rearrangement joins TRBV19 to TRBJ1-5, with D possibly being TRBD1 (6 bases). Germline-derived CDR1 and CDR2 are LNHDA and SQIVND (reference sequence). This CDR3 is 18 amino acids long. V was trimmed by 5 bases and J by 1 base, leaving 21 bases between them. The CDR3 nucleotides read TGTGCCAGTAGTCCGCCTAGTTTGGGGGCAAGGAGCAATCAGCCCCAGCATTTT. Protein sequence: CASSPPSLGARSNQPQHF. Complete variable domain (other parts from reference TRBV19 and TRBJ1-5): DGGITQSPKYLFRKEGQNVTLSCEQNLNHDAMYWYRQDPGQGLRLIYYSQIVNDFQKGDIAEGYSVSREKKESFPLTVTSAQKNPTAFYLCASSPPSLGARSNQPQHFGDGTRLSIL.

This chain links TRBV5-4 with TRBJ2-1, with TRBD1 matching over 9 bases. The V gene end was trimmed by 2 bases and the J gene end by 4 bases; junction bases not matched to a gene: 4. CDR3 size: 15 residues. In germline, CDR1 is SGHNT, CDR2 YYREEE (reference sequence). For the CDR3, the DNA is TGTGCCAGCAGCTTTGACAGGGGGTCTTACAATGAGCAGTTCTTC. The encoded protein is CASSFDRGSYNEQFF.

This chain connects TRBV9 to TRBJ2-7; the D gene could be TRBD1 or TRBD2 (6 bases each). The CDR3 contains 15 residues. The germline CDR1 and CDR2 sequences are SGDLS and YYNGEE. V lost 0 bases and J 0 bases, leaving 10 bases between the germline ends. The CDR3 DNA reads TGTGCCAGCAGCGTAGGACGGGGGCCCTCCTACGAGCAGTACTTC. This translates into CASSVGRGPSYEQYF.

CDR3 nucleotide sequence: TGTGCCATTAAGCCGCGGGACAAGATTTACGAGCAGTACTTC. Translating gives CAIKPRDKIYEQYF. V usage is TRBV10-3 and J usage is TRBJ2-7; D may be TRBD1 or TRBD2 (6 bases each). CDR3 length equals 14 residues. Germline loops: CDR1 ENHRY, CDR2 SYGVKD. Trimming left V 9 bases short and J 4 bases short, with 19 bases between.

The J gene is TRBJ1-2, the V gene TRBV10-3, with 7 bases matching TRBD1. Trimming cost V 4 bases and J 4 bases; bases outside gene matches: 0. This CDR3 comprises 12 residues. CDR1 ENHRY and CDR2 SYGVKD come from the germline V gene. CDR3: CAISGDSYGYTF. CDR3 DNA sequence: TGTGCCATCAGTGGGGACAGCTATGGCTACACCTTC.

The CDR3 region is CASSFGSHNEQFF. The CDR3 nucleotides read TGTGCCAGCAGCTTTGGCAGCCACAATGAGCAGTTCTTC. The chain uses TRBV5-6 and TRBJ2-1, with no clear D. Germline CDR1 SGHDT, CDR2 YYEEEE. V lost 2 bases to trimming and J lost 5 bases, with 8 bases between them. CDR3 size: 13 residues.

CDR3 in amino acids: CASSTSGSPHNEQFF. As DNA, the CDR3 is TGTGCCAGTAGTACTAGCGGGAGTCCCCACAATGAGCAGTTCTTC. This chain links TRBV19 with TRBJ2-1; 10 nucleotides line up with TRBD2. The germline V gene encodes CDR1 LNHDA and CDR2 SQIVND (reference sequence). This CDR3 is built from 15 residues. V was clipped by 4 bases and J by 5 bases; unmatched bases: 5.

This chain links TRBV5-6 with TRBJ1-2; D is possibly TRBD1 (5 bases). Trimming removed 0 bases from V and 8 bases from J, with 11 bases in between. The CDR3 has 13 amino acids. The germline gives CDR1 SGHDT, CDR2 YYEEEE. This CDR3 is CASSLDRSRGYTF. In nucleotides, the CDR3 is TGTGCCAGCAGCTTGGACAGGTCGCGGGGCTACACCTTC.